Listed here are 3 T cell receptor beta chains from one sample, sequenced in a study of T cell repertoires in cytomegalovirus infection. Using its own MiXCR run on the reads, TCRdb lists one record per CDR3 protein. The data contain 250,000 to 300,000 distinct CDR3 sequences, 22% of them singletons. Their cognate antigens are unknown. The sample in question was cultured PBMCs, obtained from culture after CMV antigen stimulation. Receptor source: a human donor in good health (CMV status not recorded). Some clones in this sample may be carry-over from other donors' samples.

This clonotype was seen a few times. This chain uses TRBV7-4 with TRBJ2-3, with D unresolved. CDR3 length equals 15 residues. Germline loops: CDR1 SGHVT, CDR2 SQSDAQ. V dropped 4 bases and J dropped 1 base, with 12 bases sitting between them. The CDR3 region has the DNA TGTGCCAGCAGCTCCGCAGAAGGCGGCACAGATACGCAGTATTTT. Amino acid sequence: CASSSAEGGTDTQYF.

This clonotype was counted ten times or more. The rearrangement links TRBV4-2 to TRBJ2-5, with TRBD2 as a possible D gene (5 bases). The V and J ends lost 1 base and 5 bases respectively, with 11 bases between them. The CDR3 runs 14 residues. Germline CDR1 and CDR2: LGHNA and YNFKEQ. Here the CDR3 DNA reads TGTGCCAGCAGCCAAGTTACGGGAAGGGAGACCCAGTACTTC. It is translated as CASSQVTGRETQYF.

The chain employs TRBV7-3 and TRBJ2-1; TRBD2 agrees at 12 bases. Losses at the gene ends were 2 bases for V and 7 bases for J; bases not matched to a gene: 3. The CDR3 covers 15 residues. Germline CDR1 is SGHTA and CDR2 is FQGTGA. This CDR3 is CASSLDGLAGNEQFF. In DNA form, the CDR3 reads TGTGCCAGCAGCTTAGATGGACTAGCGGGAAATGAGCAGTTCTTC.